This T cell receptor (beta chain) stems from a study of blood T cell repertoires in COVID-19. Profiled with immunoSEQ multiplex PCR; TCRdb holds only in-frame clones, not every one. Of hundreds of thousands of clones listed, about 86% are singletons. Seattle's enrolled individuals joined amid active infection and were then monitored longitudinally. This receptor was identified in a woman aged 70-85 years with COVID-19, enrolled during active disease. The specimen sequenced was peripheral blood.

CDR3 nucleotides: TGTGCCAGCGTCCACAGGGCTAGGAGCAATCAGCCCCAGCATTTT. Translation gives CASVHRARSNQPQHF. The chain employs TRBV21-1 and TRBJ1-5; the tabulated D call, TRBD1, remains unverified against the DNA. TRBV21-1 is a pseudogene locus. This CDR3 contains 15 residues.